This entry lists 15 T cell receptor beta chains sequenced from one sample in a study of blood T cell repertoires in COVID-19. This table comes from immunoSEQ multiplex PCR, and its TCRdb copy is limited to in-frame clones, with some not included. The data contain roughly 160,000 clones, 65% to 85% of them singletons. Sequencing was carried out using peripheral blood. The receptors come from an older woman with acute or convalescent COVID-19.

This chain joins TRBV5-4 and TRBJ1-1, with D possibly being TRBD1 (6 bases). V shed 1 base and J shed 4 bases, with 8 bases lying between them. Germline V gene data show CDR1 as SGHNT and CDR2 as YYREEE (reference sequence). This CDR3 is 13 amino acids long. CDR3 DNA sequence: TGTGCCAGCAGCTTGATACAGGGCACTGAAGCTTTCTTT. Its translation: CASSLIQGTEAFF.

This sequence joins TRBV10-1 and TRBJ2-2; TRBD2 might be the D (5 bases). The CDR3 has 14 amino acids. In germline, CDR1 is WNHNN, CDR2 SYGVQD (reference sequence). V lost 4 bases, J lost 6 bases, and 12 bases lay in between. The CDR3 coding sequence is TGCGCCAGCAGTGCACGGGAATCGGCCGGGGAGCTGTTTTTT. It encodes CASSARESAGELFF.

This rearrangement joins TRBV7-8 to TRBJ1-5; TRBD1 might be the D (5 bases). This CDR3 is built from 18 residues. Germline CDR1 SGHVS, CDR2 FQNEAQ. V was pared by 2 bases and J by 3 bases, with 20 bases between. The CDR3 DNA sequence: TGTGCCAGCAGCTTATCCCTTTCGAATACAGGATTCAATCAGCCCCAGCATTTT. This translates into CASSLSLSNTGFNQPQHF.

V is TRBV6-1 and J is TRBJ1-2; TRBD1 agrees at 9 bases. V trimming: 2 bases; J trimming: 11 bases; junction bases outside the gene matches: 9. The CDR3 spans 14 residues. The germline CDR1 and CDR2 sequences are MNHNS and SASEGT. DNA for the CDR3: TGTGCCAGCAGTGAACGGGACAGGGCCCCCCCATACACCTTC. Translation: CASSERDRAPPYTF.

The chain's CDR3 is CASSIYTGTSSPLHF. In nucleotides, the CDR3 is TGTGCCAGCAGCATTTATACCGGGACATCTTCACCCCTCCACTTT. The gene calls are TRBV7-2 and TRBJ1-6; D possibly corresponds to TRBD1 (6 bases). With 5 bases removed from V and 9 bases from J, the gap between germline ends came to 17 bases. The CDR3 is 15 amino acids. The germline V gene encodes CDR1 SGHTA and CDR2 FQGNSA. The whole variable domain, remainder taken from reference TRBV7-2 and TRBJ1-6, is GAGVSQSPSNKVTEKGKDVELRCDPISGHTALYWYRQSLGQGLEFLIYFQGNSAPDKSGLPSDRFSAERTGGSVSTLTIQRTQQEDSAVYLCASSIYTGTSSPLHFGNGTRLTVT.

The chain links TRBV3-1 (or the pseudogene TRBV3-2) to TRBJ1-2; D may be TRBD1 (5 bases). This CDR3 is built from 16 residues. Trimming removed 4 bases at V and 8 bases at J, with 23 bases between. Germline V lookup: CDR1 LGHDT, CDR2 YNNKEL (reference sequence). CDR3 nucleotides: TGTGCCAGCAGCCTTTCCCCAACAGGTCCCCAGGGCGGCTACACCTTC. Translation: CASSLSPTGPQGGYTF.

The V and J genes are TRBV7-2 and TRBJ2-7; the match to TRBD2 covers 9 bases. This CDR3 spans 15 amino acids. Germline-derived CDR1 and CDR2 are SGHTA and FQGNSA. Germline trimming cut 6 bases from V and 1 base from J; bases unmatched to any gene: 7. The DNA for the CDR3 is TGTGCCAGCAGTTACCGGAGCGGGGGGTCCTACGAGCAGTACTTC. Translated: CASSYRSGGSYEQYF.

This chain connects TRBV24-1 to TRBJ2-3; 9 bases align to TRBD1. This CDR3 has 14 amino acids. Germline CDR1 reads KGHDR; CDR2 reads SFDVKD. Trimming cost V 7 bases and J 1 base; bases outside gene matches: 2. The CDR3 DNA reads TGTGCCACCAGAAGGACAGGGGGCACAGATACGCAGTATTTT. Translated, it gives CATRRTGGTDTQYF.

The chain uses TRBV9 and TRBJ2-3, with 10 bases that match TRBD1. Germline CDR1 and CDR2: SGDLS and YYNGEE. The CDR3 runs 18 residues. With V trimmed by 0 bases and J by 6 bases, 13 bases remained unmatched. The CDR3 coding sequence is TGTGCCAGCAGCGTAGGGATGAATCGACAGGGGGCTCTCGATACGCAGTATTTT. Encoded protein: CASSVGMNRQGALDTQYF.

The J gene is TRBJ1-1, the V gene TRBV3-1 (or the pseudogene TRBV3-2); no definite D call. Trimming stripped 3 bases from V and 3 bases from J, with 17 bases between. Germline CDR1 is LGHDT and CDR2 is YNNKEL (reference sequence). The CDR3 totals 16 residues. Here the CDR3 reads CASSHRGGRRDTEAFF. DNA of the CDR3: TGTGCCAGCAGCCATCGGGGAGGCAGAAGGGACACTGAAGCTTTCTTT.

CDR3 residues: CASSYEPGGGSPLHF. CDR3 sequence (DNA): TGCGCCAGCAGCTATGAACCAGGGGGTGGGTCACCCCTCCACTTT. The genes are TRBV5-1 and TRBJ1-6, with 7 bases fitting TRBD1. This CDR3 contains 15 residues. From germline, CDR1 is SGHRS and CDR2 YFSETQ. V lost 3 bases to trimming and J lost 10 bases; unmatched junction nucleotides: 10.

The rearrangement joins TRBV18 to TRBJ1-1; D gene uncertain. The V end was cut by 1 base, the J end by 6 bases, with 12 bases between. CDR3 length equals 14 residues. The germline CDR1 and CDR2 sequences are KGHSH and LQKENI. In DNA, the CDR3 is TGTGCCAGCTCACCACGGGAGGCTACTTCTGAAGCTTTCTTT. Protein: CASSPREATSEAFF.

V and J are TRBV24-1 and TRBJ2-1; 13 bases match TRBD2. CDR1 is KGHDR, CDR2 SFDVKD, per germline. J lost 9 bases, V lost 4 bases, and 8 bases had no gene match. CDR3 size: 16 residues. CDR3 loop: CATSELLAGGPGEQFF. The CDR3 DNA sequence: TGTGCCACCAGTGAGCTACTAGCGGGGGGGCCAGGTGAGCAGTTCTTC.

The J gene is TRBJ2-7, the V gene TRBV11-2; 8 bases agree with TRBD2. This CDR3 contains 15 residues. Trimming cost V 5 bases and J 4 bases; bases outside gene matches: 10. CDR1 and CDR2 from the germline V gene are SGHAT and FQNNGV. This CDR3 reads CASSGGSGGVYEQYF. In nucleotides, the CDR3 is TGTGCCAGCAGCGGGGGGAGCGGGGGAGTTTACGAGCAGTACTTC.

This clone was seen a single time. This chain joins TRBV7-8 and TRBJ2-7; tentative D call: TRBD2 (6 bases). CDR3 length: 16 amino acids. Trimming removed 0 bases from V and 3 bases from J, with 15 bases in between. Germline values: CDR1 SGHVS, CDR2 FQNEAQ. The CDR3 nucleotides read TGTGCCAGCAGCTTAGCGGGGACTTTCAGCATCTACGAGCAGTACTTC. Residues: CASSLAGTFSIYEQYF.